This is a list of T cell receptor beta chains from one sample in a study of graft-versus-host responses after intestinal transplantation. Assay: immunoSEQ multiplex PCR; the TCRdb copy retains only in-frame clones and omits some. The top ten hold about 0.95% of the sample, which has approximately 19,000 clones, around 38% seen once. The specimen comprised alloreactive CD4+ T cells from a mixed lymphocyte reaction culture, sampled before intestinal transplant. All receptors come from a human patient who received an intestinal transplant. Each CDR3 is given with its conserved first and last residue. The order of the fields is V gene, J gene, clone size, D gene, CDR3 DNA, CDR3 protein. D genes are given only for firm matches. For some rows the clone size is stated as once, few or many, or as a class when expanded; others skip it.

>TRBV11-3|TRBJ2-1|NA|NA
TGTGCCAGCAGTGCTGGTCTTGAATCGAAGAGGCCCTACAATGAGCAGTTCTTC
CASSAGLESKRPYNEQFF
>TRBV7-9|TRBJ1-1|few|NA
TGTGCCAGCGCCTGGGGGACTGAAGCTTTCTTT
CASAWGTEAFF
>TRBV5-8|TRBJ1-4|few|TRBD1
TGTGCCAGCAGCTGGGGGACAGCCCGGACTAATGAAAAACTGTTTTTT
CASSWGTARTNEKLFF
>TRBV30|TRBJ2-6|NA|NA
TGTGCCTGGGCCCGGGGGCTCTCTGGGGCCAACGTCCTGACTTTC
CAWARGLSGANVLTF
>TRBV19|TRBJ1-4|NA|NA
TGTGCCAGTAGTACAGGCGCTGGTCGAGTGTTTTTT
CASSTGAGRVFF
>TRBV7-2|TRBJ2-2|NA|TRBD2
TGTGCCAGCAGCACGACTAGCGGGGGGAACACCGGGGAGCTGTTTTTT
CASSTTSGGNTGELFF
>TRBV9|TRBJ1-2|few|TRBD1
TGTGCCAGCAGCGCACAGGGGGGGTACTATGGCTACACCTTC
CASSAQGGYYGYTF
>TRBV4-1|TRBJ2-1|NA|TRBD2
TGCGCCAGCAGCTCTCGGGTGGATAGCGGGGGGGCCCGCTACAATGAGCAGTTCTTC
CASSSRVDSGGARYNEQFF
>TRBV5-1|TRBJ1-3|NA|TRBD1
TGCGCCAGCACCCTGACAGGGAGATCTGGAAACACCATATATTTT
CASTLTGRSGNTIYF
>TRBV19|TRBJ2-5|few|TRBD1
TGTGCCAGTAGTATTTTAGGCAGGGGGACGGAGACCCAGTACTTC
CASSILGRGTETQYF
>TRBV5-4|TRBJ1-2|once|TRBD1
TGTGCCAGCAGCTTAGACAGGGCCTATGGCTACACCTTC
CASSLDRAYGYTF
>TRBV7-3|TRBJ2-3|NA|TRBD2
TGTGCCAGCAGCTTAACCTCGAGACTAGCGGGGGTCACAGATACGCAGTATTTT
CASSLTSRLAGVTDTQYF
>TRBV7-2|TRBJ1-2|NA|NA
TGTGCCAGCAGCTCACCCAGGGCTGGCTACACCTTC
CASSSPRAGYTF
>TRBV11-3|TRBJ2-3|NA|NA
TGTGCCAGCAGCTTAGATCTTTCGGATACGCAGTATTTT
CASSLDLSDTQYF
>TRBV19|TRBJ1-2|few|NA
TGTGCCAGTAGTATAGTCTACGAGGGGGGCGGAGGCTACACCTTC
CASSIVYEGGGGYTF
>TRBV6-1|TRBJ1-5|NA|NA
TGTGCCAGCAGTTATGACAGAAATCAGCCCCAGCATTTT
CASSYDRNQPQHF
>TRBV6-1|TRBJ2-7|once|NA
TGTGCCAGCAGTATATCCCCAGGGGTGAGCTACGAGCAGTACTTC
CASSISPGVSYEQYF
>TRBV11-2|TRBJ2-2|NA|TRBD2
TGTGCCAGCAGCTTAGACGGAATAGCGGGGAGGACCGGGGAGCTGTTTTTT
CASSLDGIAGRTGELFF
>TRBV4-1|TRBJ2-5|NA|TRBD2
TGCGCCAGCAGCCAGATAGCGGGGGGGGACGGTCAAGAGACCCAGTACTTC
CASSQIAGGDGQETQYF
>TRBV18|TRBJ1-6|NA|NA
TGTGCCAGCTCAGAATTACAGGTAGATTCACCCCTCCACTTT
CASSELQVDSPLHF
>TRBV7-2|TRBJ2-3|NA|TRBD2
TGTGCCAGCAGCTTCCGACGGACTAGCGGGGGTCCAGATACGCAGTATTTT
CASSFRRTSGGPDTQYF
>TRBV6-1|TRBJ1-2|few|NA
TGTGCCAGCAGCCCCATCATAGGATTGGGGAGCTACACCTTC
CASSPIIGLGSYTF
>TRBV27|TRBJ2-1|NA|NA
TGTGCCAGCAGTGCCACAGGGCCCCGTATTAACAATGAGCAGTTCTTC
CASSATGPRINNEQFF
>TRBV5-8|TRBJ1-4|medium-sized|TRBD1
TGTGCCAGCAGCTTACATCTAACCGGGACAGGGTCTAATGAAAAACTGTTTTTT
CASSLHLTGTGSNEKLFF
>TRBV15|TRBJ2-7|NA|TRBD1
TGTGCCACCAGCAGAGATCCTGGACAGGGCTCCTACGAGCAGTACTTC
CATSRDPGQGSYEQYF
>TRBV12-5|TRBJ2-7|few|NA
TGTGCTAGTGGTCCCCGTACCGAACCCATCAGAGGCTACTACGAGCAGTACTTC
CASGPRTEPIRGYYEQYF
>TRBV11-3|TRBJ1-3|few|NA
TGTGCCAGCAGCTTAAGAGGAGGGTCAGGAACTGGAAACACCATATATTTT
CASSLRGGSGTGNTIYF
>TRBV5-6|TRBJ1-4|NA|NA
TGTGCCAGCAGCTTTGGGAGGAGGGAATTGTTTTTT
CASSFGRRELFF
>TRBV19|TRBJ1-1|NA|NA
TGTGCCAGTAGTAGGCTTTACAGCCGGGCTTTCTTT
CASSRLYSRAFF
>TRBV6-1|TRBJ1-1|NA|NA
TGTGCCAGCAGCCGGACTACCAACACTGAAGCTTTCTTT
CASSRTTNTEAFF
>TRBV21-1|TRBJ2-7|NA|NA
TGTGCCAGCAGCAGCCACGGGACAGCGAATTACGAGCAGTACTTC
CASSSHGTANYEQYF
>TRBV11-3|TRBJ2-1|NA|TRBD1
TGTGCCAGCAGCCCGACCGACAGGGTCCGTCTCAATGAGCAGTTCTTC
CASSPTDRVRLNEQFF
>TRBV6-5|TRBJ1-2|NA|TRBD1
TGTGCCAGCAGCAAAGACAGGGACTATGGCTACACCTTC
CASSKDRDYGYTF
>TRBV6-5|TRBJ2-7|few|NA
TGTGCCAGCACCCCGACCCCACAGGCCTACGAGCAGTACTTC
CASTPTPQAYEQYF
>TRBV6-1|TRBJ1-5|NA|NA
TGTGCCAGCAGTGTATCCCAGCCCCAGCATTTT
CASSVSQPQHF
>TRBV7-9|TRBJ1-6|NA|TRBD1
TGTGCCAGCAGCTCCGGGACAGCTAATTCACCCCTCCACTTT
CASSSGTANSPLHF
>TRBV18|TRBJ1-6|NA|TRBD1
TGTGCCAGCTCACCAGGACAGGGTACTCGTTCCTATAATTCACCCCTCCACTTT
CASSPGQGTRSYNSPLHF
>TRBV7-3|TRBJ1-1|NA|NA
TGTGCCACCTCGCAACAGGTGAACACTGAAGCTTTCTTT
CATSQQVNTEAFF
>TRBV6-5|TRBJ2-6|few|TRBD1
TGTGCCAGCAGCAGGGGGCGTGGGGCCAACGTCCTGACTTTC
CASSRGRGANVLTF
>TRBV29-1|TRBJ2-1|NA|NA
TGCAGCGTTGGGGGAAGGACCCTACGGGATGAGCAGTTCTTC
CSVGGRTLRDEQFF
>TRBV15|TRBJ1-2|medium-sized|NA
TGTGCCACCAGCAGAGATAAGAAAGGGTATGGCTACACCTTC
CATSRDKKGYGYTF
>TRBV7-9|TRBJ2-7|NA|NA
TGTGCCAGCAGCTTAGGGGCCAGGCCGAAGGGCTCCTACGAGCAGTACTTC
CASSLGARPKGSYEQYF
>TRBV7-2|TRBJ1-2|few|NA
TGTGCCAGCAGCTCAATGCGGAGAATCTATGGCTACACCTTC
CASSSMRRIYGYTF
>TRBV4-2|TRBJ1-6|NA|NA
TGTGCCAGCAGCCAGGGGGGGGCCTATAATTCACCCCTCCACTTT
CASSQGGAYNSPLHF
>TRBV30|TRBJ2-7|NA|TRBD1
TGTGCCTGGAGATTACCGGGACAGGGGTTCGACGAGCAGTACTTC
CAWRLPGQGFDEQYF
>TRBV18|TRBJ2-5|NA|TRBD2
TGTGCCAGCTCACCCCGCCAGATAGCGGGGGGGCAAGGCCCCTGGGAGACCCAGTACTTC
CASSPRQIAGGQGPWETQYF
>TRBV5-6|TRBJ1-1|NA|NA
TGTGCCAGCAGCTTGGCAGCAAGGGGAGCTTTCTTT
CASSLAARGAFF